This paragraph reports one TCR beta chain. Its antigen is unknown. Assay used: immunoSEQ multiplex PCR; TCRdb lists only in-frame clones, some missing. The data show some 170,000 clones, just over 90% seen once. The data belong to a study of T cell responses to AZD1222 COVID-19 vaccine. General observations from the study: Clonal diversity was possibly underestimated, and white British individuals and females predominated among donors. Unmutated variant regions reportedly attract nearly half of all spike-specific TCRs.

Germline lookup yields CDR1 MNHNY and CDR2 SVGAGI (reference sequence). Trimming shortened V by 4 bases and J by 0 bases, and 9 bases separated the two germline ends. The CDR3 is 14 amino acids. This chain uses TRBV6-6 with TRBJ1-1; D perhaps matches TRBD1 (5 bases). The sequence came from an adult in good health. The sample in question was peripheral blood, obtained on day 0 of AZD1222 vaccination. The CDR3 here is CASSWDVLNTEAFF. The CDR3 DNA follows: TGTGCCAGCAGTTGGGACGTACTGAACACTGAAGCTTTCTTT.